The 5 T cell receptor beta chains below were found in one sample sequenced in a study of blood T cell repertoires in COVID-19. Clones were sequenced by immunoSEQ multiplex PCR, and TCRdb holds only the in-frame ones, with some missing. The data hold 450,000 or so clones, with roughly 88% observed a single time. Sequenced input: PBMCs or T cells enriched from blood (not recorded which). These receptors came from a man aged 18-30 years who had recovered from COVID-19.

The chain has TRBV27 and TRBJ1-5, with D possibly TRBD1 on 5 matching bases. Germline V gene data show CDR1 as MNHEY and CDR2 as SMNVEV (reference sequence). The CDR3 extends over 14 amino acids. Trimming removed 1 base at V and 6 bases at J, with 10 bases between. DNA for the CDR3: TGTGCCAGCAGTTTATGGGGGGTGGGTCAGCCCCAGCATTTT. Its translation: CASSLWGVGQPQHF.

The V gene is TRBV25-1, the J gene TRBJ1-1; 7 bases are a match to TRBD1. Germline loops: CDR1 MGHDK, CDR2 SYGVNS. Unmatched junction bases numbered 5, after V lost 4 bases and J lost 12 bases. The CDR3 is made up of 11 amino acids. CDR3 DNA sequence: TGTGCCAGCAGTGGGAAGGGACAGTCTTTCTTT. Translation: CASSGKGQSFF.

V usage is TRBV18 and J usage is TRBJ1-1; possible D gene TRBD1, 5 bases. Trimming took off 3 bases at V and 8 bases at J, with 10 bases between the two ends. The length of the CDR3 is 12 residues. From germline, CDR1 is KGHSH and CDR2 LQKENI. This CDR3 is CASSPNKGEAFF. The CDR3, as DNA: TGTGCCAGCTCACCGAATAAGGGGGAAGCTTTCTTT.

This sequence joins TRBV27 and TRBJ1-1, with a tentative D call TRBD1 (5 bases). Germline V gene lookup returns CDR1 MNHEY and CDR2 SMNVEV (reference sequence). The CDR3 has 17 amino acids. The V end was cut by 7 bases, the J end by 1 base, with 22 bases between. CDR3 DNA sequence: TGTGCCAGCACTGTTAGTGGTGGATGGAGGGGGAACACTGAAGCTTTCTTT. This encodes CASTVSGGWRGNTEAFF.

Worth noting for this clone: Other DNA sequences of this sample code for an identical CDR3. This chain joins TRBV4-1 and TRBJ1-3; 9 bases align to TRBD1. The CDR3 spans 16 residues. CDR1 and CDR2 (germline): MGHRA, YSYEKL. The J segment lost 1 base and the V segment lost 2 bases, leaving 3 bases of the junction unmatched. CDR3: CASSQPGTGSGNTIYF. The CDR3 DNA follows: TGCGCCAGCAGCCAACCCGGGACAGGGTCTGGAAACACCATATATTTT.